The 18 T cell receptor beta chains below all came from one sample that was sequenced in a study of cytomegalovirus exposure and HLA in healthy donors (dated by TCRdb to 2016 to 2017). The library relied on the immunoSEQ multiplex PCR assay. A mixture of 60 forward primers for TCR Vbeta segments and 13 reverse primers for TCR Jbeta segments was used in the multiplex PCR. TCRdb carries this immuneACCESS record with in-frame sequences only. Its versions omit some clonotypes, under half of them owing to an unresolved V gene in the studies checked, with the rest unexplained. This sample is represented by 200,000 to 250,000 clones; approximately 81% of them were singletons. The top ten constitute around 8.6% of the sample. Sequences were obtained from PBMCs. These receptors originate from a woman between 55 and 75 years old in good health and CMV-seropositive.

J is TRBJ1-4 and V is TRBV20-1, with D maybe TRBD1 (5 bases). Trimming stripped 2 bases from V and 7 bases from J, with 5 bases between. Per the germline V gene, CDR1 is DFQATT and CDR2 is SNEGSKA (reference sequence). This CDR3 has 11 amino acids. CDR3 DNA: TGCAGTGCTAGAAGGGGTGAAAAACTGTTTTTT. This encodes CSARRGEKLFF.

The chain couples TRBV21-1 to TRBJ2-1; the table's D call of TRBD2 was not tested on the DNA. TRBV21-1 is a recognized pseudogene. The CDR3 runs 13 residues. The CDR3 loop is CASPWGVPNEQFF. In DNA form, the CDR3 reads TGTGCCAGCCCCTGGGGGGTACCCAATGAGCAGTTCTTC.

The chain combines TRBV9 with TRBJ2-1, with a tentative D call TRBD2 (7 bases). V was pared by 4 bases and J by 3 bases, with 14 bases between. From germline, CDR1 is SGDLS and CDR2 YYNGEE. The CDR3 length is 15 residues. The CDR3 nucleotides read TGTGCCAGCAGCCCAGGACTAGGGGGCTACAATGAGCAGTTCTTC. As protein: CASSPGLGGYNEQFF.

This sequence joins TRBV6-5 and TRBJ2-1, with TRBD1 matching over 9 bases. With V trimmed by 6 bases and J by 4 bases, 4 bases remained unmatched. CDR1 MNHEY and CDR2 SVGAGI come from the germline V gene. The CDR3 is made up of 14 amino acids. CDR3 DNA sequence: TGTGCCAGCAGCGGACAGGGGCCGTACAATGAGCAGTTCTTC. Protein sequence: CASSGQGPYNEQFF.

The chain is built from TRBV9 and TRBJ1-2; D remains unclear. Looked up from germline, CDR1 is SGDLS and CDR2 is YYNGEE. The CDR3 runs 15 residues. Trimming left V 0 bases short and J 0 bases short, with 9 bases between. The CDR3 loop is CASSVATYSNYGYTF. The CDR3 nucleotides are TGTGCCAGCAGCGTAGCTACGTATTCTAACTATGGCTACACCTTC.

This rearrangement joins TRBV5-1 to TRBJ1-2; no reliable D call. Germline CDR1 and CDR2: SGHRS and YFSETQ. Between the trimmed V and J ends, which lost 0 bases and 1 base, there was a span of 7 bases. This CDR3 is built from 14 residues. The CDR3 loop reads CASSLGQINYGYTF. The CDR3 nucleotides are TGCGCCAGCAGCTTGGGTCAGATTAACTATGGCTACACCTTC.

For the CDR3, the DNA is TGTGCCAGCAGAGGGACTTTGAACACTGAAGCTTTCTTT. Protein product: CASRGTLNTEAFF. The V call is TRBV6-6, the J call TRBJ1-1; weak D call: TRBD1 (5 bases). With 6 bases removed from V and 0 bases from J, the gap between germline ends came to 8 bases. CDR3 size: 13 residues. CDR1 is MNHNY and CDR2 is SVGAGI in the germline V gene (reference sequence).

This clone has more than one count but fewer than ten. The J gene is TRBJ2-7, the V gene TRBV10-3; TRBD2 matches at 8 bases. The CDR3 is 12 amino acids. The trim removed 8 bases at V and 6 bases at J, leaving 6 bases unmatched. Looked up from germline, CDR1 is ENHRY and CDR2 is SYGVKD. The CDR3 here is CAIAGGGGEQYF. The CDR3 DNA follows: TGTGCCATCGCGGGAGGTGGGGGCGAGCAGTACTTC.

The rearrangement links TRBV2 to TRBJ2-2, with 9 bases lining up with TRBD1. V shed 10 bases and J 6 bases; nucleotides not matched to a gene: 18. This CDR3 contains 17 residues. The germline gives CDR1 SNHLY, CDR2 FYNNEI. The CDR3 reads CAIRPGQGVQRAGELFF. CDR3 nucleotides: TGTGCCATAAGACCGGGACAGGGAGTACAGAGAGCCGGGGAGCTGTTTTTT.

The chain combines TRBV9 with TRBJ1-1; 10 bases are shared with TRBD1. Germline V gives CDR1 SGDLS, CDR2 YYNGEE. V dropped 0 bases and J dropped 0; count of bases not matched to a gene: 5. There are 17 residues in the CDR3. CDR3 loop: CASSVGSTGGLNTEAFF. Written as DNA, the CDR3 is TGTGCCAGCAGCGTAGGATCGACAGGGGGCTTGAACACTGAAGCTTTCTTT.

The rearrangement links TRBV7-9 to TRBJ1-1, with D possibly TRBD1 on 6 matching bases. Trimming removed 3 bases from V and 11 bases from J, with 13 bases in between. CDR3 length: 12 residues. The germline gives CDR1 SEHNR, CDR2 FQNEAQ (reference sequence). CDR3 protein: CASSFQEQGAFF. As DNA, the CDR3 is TGTGCCAGCAGCTTCCAAGAGCAGGGGGCTTTCTTT. Using reference TRBV7-9 and TRBJ1-1 for the parts outside the CDR3, the full variable domain is DTGVSQNPRHKITKRGQNVTFRCDPISEHNRLYWYRQTLGQGPEFLTYFQNEAQLEKSRLLSDRFSAERPKGSFSTLEIQRTEQGDSAMYLCASSFQEQGAFFGQGTRLTVV.

This clone came up a few times. The chain links TRBV5-1 to TRBJ2-1, with 7 bases that match TRBD2. This CDR3 is 15 amino acids long. Germline assignment: CDR1 SGHRS and CDR2 YFSETQ. The V gene end was trimmed by 2 bases and the J gene end by 5 bases; junction bases not matched to a gene: 7. The CDR3 is CASSLLARIDNEQFF. As DNA, the CDR3 is TGCGCCAGCAGCTTACTAGCGCGCATCGACAATGAGCAGTTCTTC.

J is TRBJ1-2 and V is TRBV30; perhaps TRBD1 as D (5 bases). Germline values: CDR1 GTSNPN, CDR2 SVGIG (reference sequence). This CDR3 is 14 amino acids long. V gave up 3 bases and J gave up 5 bases, with 16 bases separating them. The CDR3 nucleotides read TGTGCCTGGAGGTCGGGGGGACGAACTTATGGCTACACCTTC. Translation gives CAWRSGGRTYGYTF. Combining the CDR3 with reference TRBV30 and TRBJ1-2 gives the whole variable domain SQTIHQWPATLVQPVGSPLSLECTVEGTSNPNLYWYRQAAGRGLQLLFYSVGIGQISSEVPQNLSASRPQDRQFILSSKKLLLSDSGFYLCAWRSGGRTYGYTFGSGTRLTVV.

V is TRBV9 and J is TRBJ2-7; TRBD2 aligns across 7 bases. Unmatched junction bases numbered 3, after V lost 0 bases and J lost 6 bases. The CDR3 is made up of 13 amino acids. Per germline, CDR1 SGDLS and CDR2 YYNGEE. The DNA for the CDR3 is TGTGCCAGCAGCGTAGTGGGGGAGGGCGAGCAGTACTTC. Its protein product is CASSVVGEGEQYF. Based on the CDR3 plus reference TRBV9 and TRBJ2-7, the full variable domain is DSGVTQTPKHLITATGQRVTLRCSPRSGDLSVYWYQQSLDQGLQFLIQYYNGEERAKGNILERFSAQQFPDLHSELNLSSLELGDSALYFCASSVVGEGEQYFGPGTRLTVT.

The V call is TRBV7-3, the J call TRBJ2-3; 14 bases align to TRBD2. V was pared by 5 bases and J by 2 bases, with 3 bases of the junction left unmatched. Germline V gene sequence: CDR1 SGHTA, CDR2 FQGTGA. The CDR3 totals 16 residues. The CDR3 reads CASSRGLAGATDTQYF. CDR3 in DNA: TGTGCCAGCAGCCGGGGACTAGCGGGAGCCACAGATACGCAGTATTTT. The complete variable domain, with remaining parts taken from reference TRBV7-3 and TRBJ2-3, reads GAGVSQTPSNKVTEKGKYVELRCDPISGHTALYWYRQSLGQGPEFLIYFQGTGAADDSGLPNDRFFAVRPEGSVSTLKIQRTERGDSAVYLCASSRGLAGATDTQYFGPGTRLTVL.

This clone was counted between two and nine times. The chain employs TRBV5-4 and TRBJ1-4, with a tentative D call TRBD1 (5 bases). Trimming removed 0 bases at V and 7 bases at J, with 10 bases between. The CDR3 loop spans 14 amino acids. CDR1 and CDR2 (germline): SGHNT, YYREEE (reference sequence). The CDR3 coding sequence is TGTGCCAGCAGCTTGGAGGGGAAGCGTGAAAAACTGTTTTTT. This codes for CASSLEGKREKLFF.

This clone was recorded once. The J gene is TRBJ1-2, the V gene TRBV19; tentative D call: TRBD1 (5 bases). Germline CDR1 LNHDA, CDR2 SQIVND (reference sequence). The CDR3 has 13 residues. V lost 7 bases and J 2 bases, leaving 11 bases between the germline ends. The CDR3, as DNA: TGTGCCAGTAACCCGACAGAGAACTATGGCTACACCTTC. Protein: CASNPTENYGYTF.

V gene TRBV5-4 combines with J gene TRBJ2-5, with a tentative D call TRBD2 (7 bases). Germline assignment: CDR1 SGHNT and CDR2 YYREEE (reference sequence). The length of the CDR3 is 14 residues. With 0 bases removed from V and 3 bases from J, the gap between germline ends came to 9 bases. CDR3 sequence reads: CASSLEGGEETQYF. The CDR3 coding sequence is TGTGCCAGCAGCTTGGAGGGGGGGGAAGAGACCCAGTACTTC.